This T cell receptor (beta chain) was identified during a study of shared clonotypes between healthy human individuals. V lost 4 bases and J lost 6, with 12 bases in between. CDR1 is SEHNR and CDR2 is FQNEAQ in the germline V gene (reference sequence). This CDR3 region has 14 residues. TCRdb's table, derived via immunoSEQ multiplex PCR, lists solely in-frame clones and lacks some. The table records under 1,100,000 clones, 65% to 75% of them present only once. The receptor's source is a young man in good health. The sequenced sample was memory CD4+ T cells sorted from blood. Subset denoted: CD45RA-negative fraction. J is TRBJ1-4 and V is TRBV7-9; D is unresolved. The CDR3 protein is CASSSLGPDEKLFF. Here the CDR3 DNA reads TGTGCCAGCAGCTCCCTAGGGCCCGATGAAAAACTGTTTTTT.